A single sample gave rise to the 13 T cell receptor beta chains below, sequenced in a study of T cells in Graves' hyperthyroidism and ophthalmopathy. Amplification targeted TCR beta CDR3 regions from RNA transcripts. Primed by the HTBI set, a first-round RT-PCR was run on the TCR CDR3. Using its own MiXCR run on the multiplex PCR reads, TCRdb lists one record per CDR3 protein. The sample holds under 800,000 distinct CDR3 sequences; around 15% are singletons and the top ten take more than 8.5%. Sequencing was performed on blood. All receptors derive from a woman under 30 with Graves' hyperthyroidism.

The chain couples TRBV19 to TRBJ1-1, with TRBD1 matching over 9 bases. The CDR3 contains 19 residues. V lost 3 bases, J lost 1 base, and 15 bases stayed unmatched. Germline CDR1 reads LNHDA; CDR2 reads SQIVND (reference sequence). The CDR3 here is CASSITGTGFGEWNTEAFF. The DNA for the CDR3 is TGTGCCAGTAGTATCACCGGGACAGGGTTTGGGGAGTGGAACACTGAAGCTTTCTTT.

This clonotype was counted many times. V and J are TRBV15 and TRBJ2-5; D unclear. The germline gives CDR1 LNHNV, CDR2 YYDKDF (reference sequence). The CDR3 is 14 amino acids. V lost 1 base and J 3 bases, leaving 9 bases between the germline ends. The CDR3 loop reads CATSRGVAEETQYF. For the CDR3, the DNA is TGTGCCACCAGCAGAGGAGTGGCGGAAGAGACCCAGTACTTC.

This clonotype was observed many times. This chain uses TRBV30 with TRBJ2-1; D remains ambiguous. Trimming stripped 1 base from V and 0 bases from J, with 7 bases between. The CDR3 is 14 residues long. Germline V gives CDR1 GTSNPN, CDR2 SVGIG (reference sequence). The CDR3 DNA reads TGTGCCTGGAGTGGCCGGCTCTCCTACAATGAGCAGTTCTTC. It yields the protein CAWSGRLSYNEQFF. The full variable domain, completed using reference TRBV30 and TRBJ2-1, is SQTIHQWPATLVQPVGSPLSLECTVEGTSNPNLYWYRQAAGRGLQLLFYSVGIGQISSEVPQNLSASRPQDRQFILSSKKLLLSDSGFYLCAWSGRLSYNEQFFGPGTRLTVL.

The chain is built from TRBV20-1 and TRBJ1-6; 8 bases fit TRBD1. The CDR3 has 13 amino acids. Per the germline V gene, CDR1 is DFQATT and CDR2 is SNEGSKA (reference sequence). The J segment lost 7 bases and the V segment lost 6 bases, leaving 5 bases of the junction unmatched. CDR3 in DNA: TGCAGTGCAAAGGACAGGGTGAATTCACCCCTCCACTTT. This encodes CSAKDRVNSPLHF.

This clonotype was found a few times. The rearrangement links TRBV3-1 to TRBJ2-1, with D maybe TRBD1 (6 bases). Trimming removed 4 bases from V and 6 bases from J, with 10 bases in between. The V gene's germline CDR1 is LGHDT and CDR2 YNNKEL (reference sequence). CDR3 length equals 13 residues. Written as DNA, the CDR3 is TGTGCCAGCAGCCTGGACAGTGGCAATGAGCAGTTCTTC. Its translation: CASSLDSGNEQFF.

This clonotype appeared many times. The CDR3 DNA sequence: TGTGCCAGCAGCCACCTCCAGGGGAAAGGCACTGAAGCTTTCTTT. It encodes CASSHLQGKGTEAFF. This chain links TRBV12-3 or TRBV12-4 with TRBJ1-1, with D perhaps TRBD1 (6 bases). This CDR3 spans 15 amino acids. Between the trimmed V and J ends, which lost 6 bases and 4 bases, there was a span of 18 bases.

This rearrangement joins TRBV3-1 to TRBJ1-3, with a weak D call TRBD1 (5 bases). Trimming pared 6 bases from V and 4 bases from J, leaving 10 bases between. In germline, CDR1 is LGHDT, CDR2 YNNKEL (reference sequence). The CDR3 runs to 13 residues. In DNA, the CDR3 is TGTGCCAGCAGGACCTCAGGGGGAAACACCATATATTTT. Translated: CASRTSGGNTIYF.

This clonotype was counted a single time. The CDR3 region is CASSPHTAGEKLFF. Here the CDR3 DNA reads TGTGCCAGCAGCCCCCACACCGCGGGGGAAAAACTGTTTTTT. This chain links TRBV7-9 with TRBJ1-4; no clear D. V gave up 5 bases and J gave up 8 bases, with 15 bases separating them. CDR1 and CDR2 from the germline V gene are SEHNR and FQNEAQ (reference sequence). The CDR3 spans 14 residues.

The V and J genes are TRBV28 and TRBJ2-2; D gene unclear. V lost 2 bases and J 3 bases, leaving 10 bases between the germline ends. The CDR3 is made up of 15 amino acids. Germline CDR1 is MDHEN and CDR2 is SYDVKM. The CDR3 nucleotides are TGTGCCAGCAGTTTAGGGATCAGGTACACCGGGGAGCTGTTTTTT. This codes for CASSLGIRYTGELFF.

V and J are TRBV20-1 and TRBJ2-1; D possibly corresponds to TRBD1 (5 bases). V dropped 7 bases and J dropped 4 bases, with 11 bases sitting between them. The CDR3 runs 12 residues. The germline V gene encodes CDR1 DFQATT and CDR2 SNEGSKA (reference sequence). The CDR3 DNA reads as TGCAGTGGACAGAAGACTTACAATGAGCAGTTCTTC. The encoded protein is CSGQKTYNEQFF.

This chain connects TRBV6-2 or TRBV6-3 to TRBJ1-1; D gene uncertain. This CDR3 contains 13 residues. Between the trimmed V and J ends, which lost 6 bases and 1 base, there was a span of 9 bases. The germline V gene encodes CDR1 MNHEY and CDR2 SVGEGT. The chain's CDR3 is CASRKGRNTEAFF. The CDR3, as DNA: TGTGCCAGCAGGAAAGGGAGGAACACTGAAGCTTTCTTT.

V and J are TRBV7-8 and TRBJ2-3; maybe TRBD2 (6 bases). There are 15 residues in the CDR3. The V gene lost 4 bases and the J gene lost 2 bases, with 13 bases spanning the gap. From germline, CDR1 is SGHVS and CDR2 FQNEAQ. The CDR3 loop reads CASSWSGLFTDTQYF. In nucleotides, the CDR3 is TGTGCCAGCAGCTGGAGCGGGCTTTTCACAGATACGCAGTATTTT.

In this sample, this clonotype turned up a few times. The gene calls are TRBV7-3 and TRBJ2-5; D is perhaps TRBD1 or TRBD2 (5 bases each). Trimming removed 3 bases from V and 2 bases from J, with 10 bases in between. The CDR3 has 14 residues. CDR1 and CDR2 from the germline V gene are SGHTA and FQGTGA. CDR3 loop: CASSFGGFQETQYF. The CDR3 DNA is TGTGCCAGCAGCTTTGGGGGATTTCAAGAGACCCAGTACTTC.